This is a list of T cell receptor beta chains from one sample in a study of T cell repertoires in cytomegalovirus infection. Their antigen targets remain unknown. TCRdb redid the calling of the reads with MiXCR, one entry per CDR3 protein. The data hold approximately 990,000 distinct CDR3 sequences, with about a third observed a single time. This specimen was cultured CD8+ T cells from PBMCs, taken from culture after CMV antigen stimulation. The receptors originated from a human donor in good health (CMV status not recorded). Some clones in this sample may be carry-over from other donors' samples. Each CDR3 is given without its conserved first and last residue.

length,V,J,CDR3
9,TRBV13,TRBJ1-2,ASSPLAGYT
12,TRBV19,TRBJ2-7,ASSIKRQNYEQY
14,TRBV10-3,TRBJ2-7,AISEASARGPYEQY
10,TRBV4-1,TRBJ1-5,ASSDGEQPQH
12,TRBV10-2,TRBJ2-5,AHSNGGAGETQY
11,TRBV6-6,TRBJ2-7,ASSYSADYEQY
13,TRBV7-6,TRBJ2-5,ASSLRTSGAEAQY
13,TRBV4-2,TRBJ2-7,ASSQDRGDFDEQY
15,TRBV11-2,TRBJ2-3,ASSLKTGLAGTDTQY
13,TRBV12-5,TRBJ2-1,ASGFSGDAGNEQF
12,TRBV7-6,TRBJ1-6,ASSLAGGWTPLH
9,TRBV7-2,TRBJ1-2,ASSSYTGYT
11,TRBV10-3,TRBJ1-2,AIRTGDNYGYT
14,TRBV12-3/TRBV12-4,TRBJ2-5,ASSRLLGTEKETQY
12,TRBV5-6,TRBJ1-5,ASSVRAGNQPQH
15,TRBV6-2/TRBV6-3,TRBJ1-5,ASTPTKDRVLDQPQH
11,TRBV6-1,TRBJ1-1,ASSRDRKFEAF
16,TRBV7-4,TRBJ1-2,ASSSPGTTDLTNYGYT
14,TRBV7-6,TRBJ2-7,ASSPGQGLGSYEQY
12,TRBV4-2,TRBJ2-2,ASSQVGEAGELF
13,TRBV14,TRBJ1-2,ASSQDGVPHYGYT
12,TRBV7-2,TRBJ1-1,ASSLTFLNTEAF
12,TRBV11-2,TRBJ1-1,ASFRTAMNTEAF
11,TRBV29-1,TRBJ2-1,SVGPGGTNEQF
15,TRBV7-9,TRBJ1-5,ASSNGGQGARNQPQH
12,TRBV27,TRBJ1-2,ASSWRGTNYGYT
12,TRBV12-3/TRBV12-4,TRBJ1-2,ASSIQGFNYGYT
11,TRBV19,TRBJ2-7,ASSMGQNYEQY
10,TRBV2,TRBJ2-7,ASSDNSYEQY
13,TRBV5-8,TRBJ2-6,ASSLTRSGANVLT
14,TRBV5-4,TRBJ2-1,ASSSTKRGSYNEQF
10,TRBV6-5,TRBJ1-3,ASSYDGNTIY
14,TRBV15,TRBJ2-1,ATSGRLTVIYNEQF
12,TRBV10-3,TRBJ1-1,AIGPLGGNTEAF
14,TRBV6-4,TRBJ2-3,ASSDSPTPYTDTQY
13,TRBV7-3,TRBJ1-2,ASSSIGTGDNGYT
13,TRBV7-8,TRBJ1-4,ASSLSGQAGEKLF
14,TRBV7-9,TRBJ2-1,ASSPGGGRAYNEQF
9,TRBV10-2,TRBJ2-5,ASTKGETQY
15,TRBV15,TRBJ2-7,ATSTSHPGLASYEQY
12,TRBV3-1,TRBJ1-2,ASSQDRGLRGYT
11,TRBV19,TRBJ2-2,TSSFGRAGELF
13,TRBV28,TRBJ1-5,ASSPRTGRDQPQH
13,TRBV7-9,TRBJ2-3,ASRLAQGAGDTQY